Below, 9 T cell receptor beta chains from the same sample are listed, as sequenced in a study of human T cells and chemical hapten exposure. TCRdb processed the RACE reads anew with MiXCR; each CDR3 protein has one entry. This table has 80,000 to 100,000 distinct CDR3 sequences, 9.5% to 15% appearing once. Time point reported: patch test 1, 2 weeks after DPC sensitization. Treatment noted: therapeutic diphenylcyclopropenone sensitization with weekly scalp DPC. The specimen was whole blood, collected in connection with sensitization to the hapten diphenylcyclopropenone (DPC). These receptors all come from a woman in her thirties or forties with alopecia areata. Some clones in this sample may be carry-over from other donors' samples.

This chain joins TRBV6-6 and TRBJ2-5; 10 bases agree with TRBD2. This CDR3 is 15 amino acids long. The germline V gene has CDR1 MNHNY and CDR2 SVGAGI (reference sequence). V lost 4 bases, J lost 2 bases, and 4 bases stayed unmatched. This CDR3 is CASSLLAGAQETQYF. In DNA form, the CDR3 reads TGTGCCAGCAGTTTGCTAGCGGGAGCTCAAGAGACCCAGTACTTC.

This clonotype was seen more than once but under ten times. The chain links TRBV19 to TRBJ2-5; perhaps TRBD1 as D (6 bases). V dropped 5 bases and J dropped 7 bases, with 20 bases sitting between them. The CDR3 contains 15 residues. Germline-derived CDR1 and CDR2 are LNHDA and SQIVND (reference sequence). The CDR3 loop reads CASSLGSLWGPTQYF. CDR3 coding DNA: TGTGCCAGTAGTTTGGGGAGCCTCTGGGGGCCGACCCAGTACTTC.

This rearrangement joins TRBV7-2 to TRBJ2-4, with D perhaps assigned TRBD1 or TRBD2 (5 bases each). This CDR3 has 16 amino acids. V lost 5 bases, J lost 0 bases, and 14 bases lay in between. Germline assignment: CDR1 SGHTA and CDR2 FQGNSA. This CDR3 reads CASSPLGVLAKNIQYF. Here the CDR3 DNA reads TGTGCCAGCAGCCCCTTGGGGGTACTAGCCAAAAACATTCAGTACTTC.

The CDR3 DNA sequence: TGTGCCAGCAGAGGACCAGGGAACTATGGCTACACCTTC. It codes for CASRGPGNYGYTF. This chain connects TRBV7-8 to TRBJ1-2; a weak D match, TRBD1 (5 bases). CDR3 length equals 13 residues. CDR1 and CDR2 (germline): SGHVS, FQNEAQ. V gave up 6 bases and J gave up 2 bases, with 10 bases separating them.

There are a few counts of this clonotype. The chain links TRBV9 to TRBJ2-3; D unclear. CDR1 SGDLS and CDR2 YYNGEE come from the germline V gene. This CDR3 spans 14 amino acids. Trimming cost V 3 bases and J 3 bases, with 11 bases left between them. The CDR3 sequence is CASSEGGWTDTQYF. For the CDR3, the DNA is TGTGCCAGCAGCGAGGGTGGTTGGACAGATACGCAGTATTTT. Full variable domain (outside the CDR3, taken from reference TRBV9 and TRBJ2-3): DSGVTQTPKHLITATGQRVTLRCSPRSGDLSVYWYQQSLDQGLQFLIQYYNGEERAKGNILERFSAQQFPDLHSELNLSSLELGDSALYFCASSEGGWTDTQYFGPGTRLTVL.

This chain connects TRBV29-1 to TRBJ2-7, with 7 bases aligning to TRBD1. Trimming took 5 bases from V and 2 from J; bases not matched to a gene: 3. Looked up from germline, CDR1 is SQVTM and CDR2 is ANQGSEA. The CDR3 is 12 residues long. The CDR3 reads CSVMTGPYEQYF. The CDR3 DNA reads as TGCAGCGTTATGACAGGGCCCTACGAGCAGTACTTC.

This clonotype has only one observation. The chain links TRBV4-2 to TRBJ2-5; D could derive from TRBD1 or TRBD2 (6 bases each). Germline V CDR1 and CDR2: LGHNA, YNFKEQ. This CDR3 contains 13 residues. V was pared by 5 bases and J by 4 bases, with 11 bases between. CDR3 nucleotides: TGTGCCAGCAGCTTCAGGGGAGGAGAGACCCAGTACTTC. The encoded protein is CASSFRGGETQYF.

The V gene is TRBV29-1, the J gene TRBJ1-1; D possibly corresponds to TRBD1 (6 bases). Trimming cost V 3 bases and J 1 base, with 9 bases left between them. CDR1 is SQVTM and CDR2 is ANQGSEA in the germline V gene. The CDR3 has 13 residues. The chain's CDR3 is CSVEGHRNTEAFF. CDR3 in DNA: TGCAGCGTTGAGGGACACAGGAACACTGAAGCTTTCTTT. Together with reference TRBV29-1 and TRBJ1-1, the CDR3 gives the full variable domain: SAVISQKPSRDICQRGTSLTIQCQVDSQVTMMFWYRQQPGQSLTLIATANQGSEATYESGFVIDKFPISRPNLTFSTLTVSNMSPEDSSIYLCSVEGHRNTEAFFGQGTRLTVV.

In its sample, this clonotype was seen many times. This chain uses TRBV5-1 with TRBJ2-7, with D maybe TRBD2 (5 bases). The length of the CDR3 is 13 residues. With 3 bases removed from V and 1 base from J, the gap between germline ends came to 8 bases. CDR1 and CDR2 from the germline V gene are SGHRS and YFSETQ. CDR3 bases: TGCGCCAGCAGCTCGGACTTTTCCTACGAGCAGTACTTC. Protein product: CASSSDFSYEQYF.